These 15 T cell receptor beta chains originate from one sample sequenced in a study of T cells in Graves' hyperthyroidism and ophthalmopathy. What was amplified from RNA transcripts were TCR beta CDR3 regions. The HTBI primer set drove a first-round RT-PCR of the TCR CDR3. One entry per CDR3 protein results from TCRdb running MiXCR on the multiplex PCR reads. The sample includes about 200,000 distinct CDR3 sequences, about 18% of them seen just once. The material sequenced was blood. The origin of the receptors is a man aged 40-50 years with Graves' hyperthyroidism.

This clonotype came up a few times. This chain's CDR3 is CASSPSQGGRRKLFF. The CDR3 DNA is TGTGCCAGTAGCCCTAGTCAGGGCGGACGAAGAAAACTGTTTTTT. The V gene is TRBV19, the J gene TRBJ1-4; D may be TRBD1 (5 bases). Germline loops: CDR1 LNHDA, CDR2 SQIVND (reference sequence). CDR3 length: 15 residues. V was shortened by 6 bases and J by 10 bases, with 21 bases between the two germline ends.

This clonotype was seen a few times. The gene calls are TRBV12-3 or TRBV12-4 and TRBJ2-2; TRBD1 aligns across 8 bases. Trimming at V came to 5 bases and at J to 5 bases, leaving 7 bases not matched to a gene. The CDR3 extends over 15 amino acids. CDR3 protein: CASSKRQGRTGELFF. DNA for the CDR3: TGTGCCAGCAGTAAAAGACAGGGGAGGACCGGGGAGCTGTTTTTT.

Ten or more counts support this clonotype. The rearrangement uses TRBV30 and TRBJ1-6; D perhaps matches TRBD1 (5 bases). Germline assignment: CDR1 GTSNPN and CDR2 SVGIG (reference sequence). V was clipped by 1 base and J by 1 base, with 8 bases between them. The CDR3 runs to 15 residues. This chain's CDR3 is CAWSGGVSYNSPLHF. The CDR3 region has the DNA TGTGCCTGGAGTGGGGGGGTATCCTATAATTCACCCCTCCACTTT.

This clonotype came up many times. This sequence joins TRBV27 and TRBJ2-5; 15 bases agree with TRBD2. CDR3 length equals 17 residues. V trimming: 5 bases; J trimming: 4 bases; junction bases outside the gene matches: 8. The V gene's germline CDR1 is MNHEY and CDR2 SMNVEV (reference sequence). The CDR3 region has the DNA TGTGCCAGCAGTCGACCGGGGACTAGCGGGGGGCCAGAGACCCAGTACTTC. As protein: CASSRPGTSGGPETQYF.

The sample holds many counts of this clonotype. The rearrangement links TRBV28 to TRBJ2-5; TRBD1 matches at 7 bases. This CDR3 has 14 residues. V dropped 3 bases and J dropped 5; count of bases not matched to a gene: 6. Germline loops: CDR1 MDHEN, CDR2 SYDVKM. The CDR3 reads CASSFDREHETQYF. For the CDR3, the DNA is TGTGCCAGCAGTTTTGACAGGGAGCACGAGACCCAGTACTTC.

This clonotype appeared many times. In DNA, the CDR3 is TGTGCCACCAGCTTCGTGGAAGGGGAGCTGTTTTTT. It translates to CATSFVEGELFF. The chain links TRBV24-1 to TRBJ2-2, with D unresolved. V was pared by 7 bases and J by 8 bases, with 10 bases between. This CDR3 is built from 12 residues. The germline gives CDR1 KGHDR, CDR2 SFDVKD.

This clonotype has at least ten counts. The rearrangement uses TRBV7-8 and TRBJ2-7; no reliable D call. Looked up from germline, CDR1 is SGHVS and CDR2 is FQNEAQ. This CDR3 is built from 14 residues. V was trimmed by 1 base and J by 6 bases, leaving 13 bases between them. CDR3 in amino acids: CASSLGASRGEQYF. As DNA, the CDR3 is TGTGCCAGCAGCTTAGGGGCCTCCCGAGGCGAGCAGTACTTC.

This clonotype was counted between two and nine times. Here the CDR3 reads CASSIGGRGADTQYF. DNA for the CDR3: TGTGCCAGTAGTATAGGTGGCAGGGGAGCAGATACGCAGTATTTT. The chain carries TRBV19 and TRBJ2-3, with D possibly matching TRBD1 (6 bases). This CDR3 is 15 amino acids long. Germline CDR1 reads LNHDA; CDR2 reads SQIVND (reference sequence). V was clipped by 1 base and J by 4 bases, with 12 bases between them.

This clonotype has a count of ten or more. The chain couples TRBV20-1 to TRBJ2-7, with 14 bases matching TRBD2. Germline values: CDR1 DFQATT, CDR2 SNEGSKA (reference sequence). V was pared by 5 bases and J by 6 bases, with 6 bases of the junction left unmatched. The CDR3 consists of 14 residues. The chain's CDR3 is CSAQPGLAGVEQYF. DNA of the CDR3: TGCAGTGCTCAGCCGGGACTAGCGGGGGTCGAGCAGTACTTC.

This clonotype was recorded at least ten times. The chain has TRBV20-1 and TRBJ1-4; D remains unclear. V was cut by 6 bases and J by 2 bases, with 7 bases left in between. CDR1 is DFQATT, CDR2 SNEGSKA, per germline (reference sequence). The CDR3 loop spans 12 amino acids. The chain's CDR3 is CSATGTNEKLFF. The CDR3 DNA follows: TGCAGTGCCACTGGGACTAATGAAAAACTGTTTTTT.

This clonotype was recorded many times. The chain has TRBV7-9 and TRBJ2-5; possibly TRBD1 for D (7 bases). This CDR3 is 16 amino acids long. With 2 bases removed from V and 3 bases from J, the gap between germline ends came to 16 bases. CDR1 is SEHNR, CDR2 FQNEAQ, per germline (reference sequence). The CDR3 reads CASSLWSGGTEETQYF. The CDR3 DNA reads TGTGCCAGCAGCTTATGGTCAGGGGGGACGGAAGAGACCCAGTACTTC.

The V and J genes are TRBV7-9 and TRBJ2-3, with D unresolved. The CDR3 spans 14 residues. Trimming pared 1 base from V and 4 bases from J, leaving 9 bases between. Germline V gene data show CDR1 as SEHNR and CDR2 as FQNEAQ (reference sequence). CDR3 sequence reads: CASSLGRAADTQYF. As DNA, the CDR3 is TGTGCCAGCAGCTTAGGTCGTGCAGCAGATACGCAGTATTTT. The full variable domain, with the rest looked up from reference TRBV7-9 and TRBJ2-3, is DTGVSQNPRHKITKRGQNVTFRCDPISEHNRLYWYRQTLGQGPEFLTYFQNEAQLEKSRLLSDRFSAERPKGSFSTLEIQRTEQGDSAMYLCASSLGRAADTQYFGPGTRLTVL.

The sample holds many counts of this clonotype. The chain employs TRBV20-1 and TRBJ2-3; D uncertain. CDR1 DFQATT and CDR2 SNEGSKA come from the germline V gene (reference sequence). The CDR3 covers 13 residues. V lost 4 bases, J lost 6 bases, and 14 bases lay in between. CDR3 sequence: CSATGFPSDTQYF. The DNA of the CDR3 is TGCAGTGCTACAGGTTTCCCCTCGGATACGCAGTATTTT.

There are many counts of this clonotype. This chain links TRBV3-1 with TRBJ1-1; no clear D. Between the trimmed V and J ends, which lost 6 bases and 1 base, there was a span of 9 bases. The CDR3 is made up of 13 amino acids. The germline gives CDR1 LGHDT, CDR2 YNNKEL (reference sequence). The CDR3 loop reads CASSHGRNTEAFF. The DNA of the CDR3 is TGTGCCAGCAGTCACGGGAGGAACACTGAAGCTTTCTTT.

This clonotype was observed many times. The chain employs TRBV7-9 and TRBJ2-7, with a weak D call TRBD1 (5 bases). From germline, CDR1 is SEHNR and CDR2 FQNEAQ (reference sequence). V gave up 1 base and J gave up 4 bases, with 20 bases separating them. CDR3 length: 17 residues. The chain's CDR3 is CASSLGFPGPSDYEQYF. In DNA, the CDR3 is TGTGCCAGCAGCTTAGGATTCCCAGGGCCATCGGATTACGAGCAGTACTTC.